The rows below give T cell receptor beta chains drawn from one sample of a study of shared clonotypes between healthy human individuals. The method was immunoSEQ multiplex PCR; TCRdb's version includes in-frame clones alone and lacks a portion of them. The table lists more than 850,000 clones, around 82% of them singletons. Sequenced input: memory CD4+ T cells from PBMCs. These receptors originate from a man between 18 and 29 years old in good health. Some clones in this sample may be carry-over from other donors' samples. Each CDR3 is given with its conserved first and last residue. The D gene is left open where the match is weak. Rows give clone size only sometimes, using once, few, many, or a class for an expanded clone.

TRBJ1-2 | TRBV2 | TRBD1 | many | CASSENRGPSYGYTF | TGTGCCAGCAGTGAAAACAGGGGGCCCAGCTATGGCTACACCTTC
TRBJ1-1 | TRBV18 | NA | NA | CASSVLSGNTEAFF | TGTGCCAGCTCAGTCCTGTCGGGGAACACTGAAGCTTTCTTT
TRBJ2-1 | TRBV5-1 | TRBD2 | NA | CASRREFDEQFF | TGCGCCAGCAGGCGGGAGTTCGATGAGCAGTTCTTC
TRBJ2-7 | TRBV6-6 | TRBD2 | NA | CASSIRAGVYEQYF | TGTGCCAGCAGTATAAGGGCGGGAGTTTACGAGCAGTACTTC
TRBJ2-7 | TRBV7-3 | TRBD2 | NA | CASSLAGGDYEQYF | TGTGCCAGCAGCTTAGCGGGAGGCGATTACGAGCAGTACTTC
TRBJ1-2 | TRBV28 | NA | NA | CASRPPGGGYTF | TGTGCCAGCAGACCCCCTGGGGGTGGCTACACCTTC
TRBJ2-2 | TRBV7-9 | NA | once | CASSFIVNTGELFF | TGTGCCAGCAGCTTCATAGTGAACACCGGGGAGCTGTTTTTT
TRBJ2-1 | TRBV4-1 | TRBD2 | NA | CASSQNNLAGFYNEQFF | TGCGCCAGCAGCCAAAACAATCTAGCGGGATTCTACAATGAGCAGTTCTTC
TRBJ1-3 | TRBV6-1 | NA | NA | CASSENLQGGNTIYF | TGTGCCAGCAGTGAAAATTTACAGGGAGGAAACACCATATATTTT
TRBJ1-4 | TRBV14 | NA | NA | CASSQEVGTATNEKLFF | TGTGCCAGCAGCCAAGAAGTGGGAACCGCAACTAATGAAAAACTGTTTTTT
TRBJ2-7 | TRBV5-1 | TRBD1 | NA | CASSPRGQGTPSFYEQYF | TGCGCCAGCAGCCCCCGAGGACAGGGGACACCGAGCTTCTACGAGCAGTACTTC
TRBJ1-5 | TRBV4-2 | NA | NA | CASSPSDPGFSNQPQHF | TGTGCCAGCAGCCCCTCGGACCCGGGCTTTAGCAATCAGCCCCAGCATTTT
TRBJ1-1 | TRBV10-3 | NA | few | CAISESPGRGRKGDTEAFF | TGTGCCATCAGTGAGTCGCCCGGACGGGGGAGGAAGGGGGACACTGAAGCTTTCTTT
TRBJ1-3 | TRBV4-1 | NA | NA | CASSPTLASSGNTIYF | TGCGCCAGCAGCCCGACCCTGGCGAGCTCTGGAAACACCATATATTTT
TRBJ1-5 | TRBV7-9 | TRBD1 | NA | CASSLEGAGSQPQHF | TGTGCCAGCAGCTTAGAGGGGGCTGGAAGCCAGCCCCAGCATTTT
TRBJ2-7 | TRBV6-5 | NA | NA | CASRGAGVYEQYF | TGTGCCAGCAGGGGGGCAGGGGTCTACGAGCAGTACTTC
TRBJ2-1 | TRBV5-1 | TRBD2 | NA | CASSPERESMYNEQFF | TGCGCCAGCAGTCCTGAGCGGGAGTCTATGTACAATGAGCAGTTCTTC
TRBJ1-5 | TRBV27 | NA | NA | CASSTIQGNQPQHF | TGTGCCAGCAGTACAATTCAGGGAAATCAGCCCCAGCATTTT
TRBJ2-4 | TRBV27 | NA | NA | CASSPTLRSKNIQYF | TGTGCCAGCAGTCCTACCCTCAGGTCCAAAAACATTCAGTACTTC
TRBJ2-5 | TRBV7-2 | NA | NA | CASSLGAQTQYF | TGTGCCAGCAGCTTAGGTGCACAGACCCAGTACTTC
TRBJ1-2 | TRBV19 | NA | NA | CASRNPGQIYGYTF | TGTGCCAGTAGAAACCCCGGACAGATCTATGGCTACACCTTC
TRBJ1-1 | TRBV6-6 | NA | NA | CASSPDTYTEAFF | TGTGCCAGCAGTCCGGACACCTACACTGAAGCTTTCTTT
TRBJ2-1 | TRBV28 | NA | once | CASSFIGGKTYNEQFF | TGTGCCAGCAGTTTTATCGGCGGGAAGACCTACAATGAGCAGTTCTTC
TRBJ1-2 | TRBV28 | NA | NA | CASSSPAVYGYTF | TGTGCCAGCAGTTCCCCGGCAGTCTATGGCTACACCTTC
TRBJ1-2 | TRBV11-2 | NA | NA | CASSPDRNYGYTF | TGTGCCAGCAGTCCCGACCGGAACTATGGCTACACCTTC
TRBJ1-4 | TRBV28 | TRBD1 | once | CASTILGITGDSAKLFF | TGTGCCAGCACAATCCTCGGGATCACAGGGGACAGTGCAAAACTGTTTTTT
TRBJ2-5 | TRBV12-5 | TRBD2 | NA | CASGLGLVGETQYF | TGTGCTAGTGGTTTAGGACTAGTGGGAGAGACCCAGTACTTC
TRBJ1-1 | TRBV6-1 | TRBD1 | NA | CASSDARTGRATEAFF | TGTGCCAGCAGTGACGCCCGGACAGGGCGGGCCACTGAAGCTTTCTTT